This T cell receptor (beta chain) was documented in a study of T cell responses to AZD1222 COVID-19 vaccine. Study-wide results and caveats: Spike as a whole was targeted by vaccine-associated CD4 TCRs, dominant at 160-218 and 743-854.

V was shortened by 6 bases and J by 8 bases, with 14 bases between the two germline ends. Germline V gives CDR1 MNHEY, CDR2 SVGAGI. The CDR3 runs to 13 residues. Assay used: immunoSEQ multiplex PCR; TCRdb lists only in-frame clones, some missing. Among some 130,000 clones listed, about 90% were seen once. On this clone itself: Its target is not known.

The chain uses TRBV6-5 and TRBJ2-4; D perhaps matches TRBD1 (5 bases). Sequencing used peripheral blood, obtained on day 0 of AZD1222 vaccination. The origin of this receptor is an adult in good health. The CDR3, as DNA: TGTGCCAGCAGCAATAGGGGCCCTGACATTCAGTACTTC. Translated: CASSNRGPDIQYF.